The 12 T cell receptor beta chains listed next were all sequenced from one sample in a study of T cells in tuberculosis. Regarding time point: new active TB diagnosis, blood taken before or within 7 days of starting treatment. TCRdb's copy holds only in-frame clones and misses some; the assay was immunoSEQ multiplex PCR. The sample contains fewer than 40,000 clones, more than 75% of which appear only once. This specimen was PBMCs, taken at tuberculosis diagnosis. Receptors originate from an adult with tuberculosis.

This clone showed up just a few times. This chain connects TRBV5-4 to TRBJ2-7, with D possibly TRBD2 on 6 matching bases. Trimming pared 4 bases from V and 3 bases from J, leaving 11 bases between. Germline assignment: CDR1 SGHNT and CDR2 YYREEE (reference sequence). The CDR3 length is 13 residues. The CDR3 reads CASSRWGLYEQYF. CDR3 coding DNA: TGTGCCAGCAGCCGATGGGGACTCTACGAGCAGTACTTC.

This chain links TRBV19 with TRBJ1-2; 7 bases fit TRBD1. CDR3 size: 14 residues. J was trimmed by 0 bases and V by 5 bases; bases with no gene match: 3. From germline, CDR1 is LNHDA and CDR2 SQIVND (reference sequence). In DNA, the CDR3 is TGTGCCAGTAGTGGGACAGTGGCTAACTATGGCTACACCTTC. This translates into CASSGTVANYGYTF.

The CDR3 coding sequence is TGTGCCAGCAGCCTCCCCTCCGCGACTAATGAAAAACTGTTTTTT. Amino acids: CASSLPSATNEKLFF. The chain employs TRBV6-6 and TRBJ1-4, with D hard to call. The CDR3 length is 15 residues. CDR1 is MNHNY and CDR2 is SVGAGI in the germline V gene (reference sequence). V lost 6 bases, J lost 2 bases, and 13 bases lay in between.

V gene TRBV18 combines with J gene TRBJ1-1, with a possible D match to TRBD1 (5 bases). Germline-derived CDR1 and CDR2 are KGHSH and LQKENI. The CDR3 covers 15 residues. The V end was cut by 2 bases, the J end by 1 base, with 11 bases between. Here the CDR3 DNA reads TGTGCCAGCTCACCAGGGGGACTTACGAACACTGAAGCTTTCTTT. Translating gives CASSPGGLTNTEAFF.

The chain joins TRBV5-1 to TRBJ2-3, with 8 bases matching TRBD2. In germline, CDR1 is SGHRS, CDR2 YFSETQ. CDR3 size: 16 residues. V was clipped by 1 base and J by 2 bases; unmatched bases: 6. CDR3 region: CASSLNSGTSTDTQYF. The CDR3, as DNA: TGCGCCAGCAGCTTGAATAGCGGGACCTCCACAGATACGCAGTATTTT.

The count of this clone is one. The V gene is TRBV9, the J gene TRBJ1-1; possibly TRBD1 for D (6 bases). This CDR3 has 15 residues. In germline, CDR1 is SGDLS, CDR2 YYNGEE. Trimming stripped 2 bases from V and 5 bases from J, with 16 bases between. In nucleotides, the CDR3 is TGTGCCAGCAGCGTTTTCGGGACCCAGGGGACTGAAGCTTTCTTT. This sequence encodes CASSVFGTQGTEAFF.

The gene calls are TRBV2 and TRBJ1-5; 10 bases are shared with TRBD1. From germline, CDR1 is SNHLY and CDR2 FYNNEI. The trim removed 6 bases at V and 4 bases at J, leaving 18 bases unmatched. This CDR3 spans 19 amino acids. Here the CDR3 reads CASREIPGQGIVGNQPQHF. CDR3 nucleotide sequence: TGTGCCAGCAGAGAGATACCGGGACAGGGGATAGTTGGAAATCAGCCCCAGCATTTT.

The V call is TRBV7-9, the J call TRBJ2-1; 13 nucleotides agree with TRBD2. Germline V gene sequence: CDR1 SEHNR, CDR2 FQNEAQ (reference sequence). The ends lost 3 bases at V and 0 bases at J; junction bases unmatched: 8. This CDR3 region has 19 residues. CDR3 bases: TGTGCCAGCAGCTTGGGGACTAGCGGGATTACAGACTCCTACAATGAGCAGTTCTTC. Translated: CASSLGTSGITDSYNEQFF.

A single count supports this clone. For the CDR3, the DNA is TGTGCCAGCAGTTTCACAGGGAACTATGGCTACACCTTC. Residues: CASSFTGNYGYTF. The chain employs TRBV27 and TRBJ1-2, with a tentative D call TRBD1 (6 bases). Germline V gene data show CDR1 as MNHEY and CDR2 as SMNVEV (reference sequence). V was shortened by 3 bases and J by 2 bases, with 7 bases between the two germline ends. CDR3 size: 13 residues.

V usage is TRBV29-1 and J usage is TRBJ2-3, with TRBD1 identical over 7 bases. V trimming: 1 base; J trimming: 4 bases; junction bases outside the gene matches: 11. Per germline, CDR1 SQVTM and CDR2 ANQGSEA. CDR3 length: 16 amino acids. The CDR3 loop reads CSVEGWAGGISDTQYF. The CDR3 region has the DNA TGCAGCGTTGAAGGGTGGGCAGGGGGAATCTCAGATACGCAGTATTTT.

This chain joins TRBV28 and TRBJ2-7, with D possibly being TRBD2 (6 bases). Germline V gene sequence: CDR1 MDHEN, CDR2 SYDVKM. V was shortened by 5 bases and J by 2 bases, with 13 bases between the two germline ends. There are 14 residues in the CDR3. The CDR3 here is CASSLTRRAYEQYF. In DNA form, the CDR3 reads TGTGCCAGCAGTCTTACTAGGAGGGCCTACGAGCAGTACTTC. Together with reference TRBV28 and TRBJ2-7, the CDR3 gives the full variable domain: DVKVTQSSRYLVKRTGEKVFLECVQDMDHENMFWYRQDPGLGLRLIYFSYDVKMKEKGDIPEGYSVSREKKERFSLILESASTNQTSMYLCASSLTRRAYEQYFGPGTRLTVT.

The CDR3 region is CATSRTDSYEQYF. CDR3 bases: TGTGCCACCAGCAGGACAGACTCCTACGAGCAGTACTTC. This chain joins TRBV15 and TRBJ2-7; weak D call: TRBD1 (5 bases). The V gene's germline CDR1 is LNHNV and CDR2 YYDKDF (reference sequence). Trimming took off 3 bases at V and 0 bases at J, with 6 bases between the two ends. This CDR3 is 13 amino acids long.